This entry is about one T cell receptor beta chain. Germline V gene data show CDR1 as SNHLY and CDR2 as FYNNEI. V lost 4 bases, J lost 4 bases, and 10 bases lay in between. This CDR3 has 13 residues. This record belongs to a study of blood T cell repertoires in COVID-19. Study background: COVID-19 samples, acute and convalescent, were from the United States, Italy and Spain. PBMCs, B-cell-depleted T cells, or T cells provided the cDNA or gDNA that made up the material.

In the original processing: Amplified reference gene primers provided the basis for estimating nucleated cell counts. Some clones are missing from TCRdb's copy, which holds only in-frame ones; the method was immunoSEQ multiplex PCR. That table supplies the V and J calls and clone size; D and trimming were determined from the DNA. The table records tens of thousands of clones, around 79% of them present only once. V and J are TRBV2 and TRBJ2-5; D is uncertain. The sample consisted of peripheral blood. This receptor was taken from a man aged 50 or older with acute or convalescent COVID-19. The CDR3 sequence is CASSGAGPETQYF. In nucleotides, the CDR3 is TGTGCCAGCAGTGGGGCAGGCCCAGAGACCCAGTACTTC.